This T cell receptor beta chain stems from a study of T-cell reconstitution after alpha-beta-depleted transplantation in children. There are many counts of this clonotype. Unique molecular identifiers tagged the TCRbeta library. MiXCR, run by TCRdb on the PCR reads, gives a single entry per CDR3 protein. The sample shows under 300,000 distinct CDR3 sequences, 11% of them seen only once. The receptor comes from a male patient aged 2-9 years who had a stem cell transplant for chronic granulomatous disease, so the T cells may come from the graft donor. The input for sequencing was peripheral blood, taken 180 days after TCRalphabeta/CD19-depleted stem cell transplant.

The CDR3, as DNA: TGTGCCAGCAGCACCCGACAGGGTGTTTTGCCCCAGCATTTT. Its protein product is CASSTRQGVLPQHF. The chain couples TRBV7-2 to TRBJ1-5; 7 nucleotides match TRBD1. V lost 5 bases and J lost 9; bases outside the gene matches: 10. The germline gives CDR1 SGHTA, CDR2 FQGNSA. This CDR3 is built from 14 residues.